A single sample gave rise to the 7 T cell receptor beta chains below, sequenced in a study of molecular identifiers for immune sequencing clone quantification. TCRdb analysed the PCR reads with MiXCR anew, one entry per CDR3 protein. The table records about 640,000 distinct CDR3 sequences, 15% to 20% of them present only once. Source material: naive CD8+ T cells from blood, with Jurkat cell RNA spiked in. The subset was: FACS-sorted CD8+CD4-CCR7+CD45RA+ naive T cells. The receptors originated from a human donor in good health. Some libraries in this study had Jurkat cell RNA spiked in.

Concerning this clonotype: A clone one base away is much larger, so this may be a read error. The V call is TRBV12-3 or TRBV12-4, the J call TRBJ2-6, with a possible D match to TRBD1 (6 bases). This CDR3 has 14 amino acids. V was shortened by 4 bases and J by 18 bases, with 22 bases between the two germline ends. The CDR3 region has the DNA TGTGCCAGCAGTTCAATCATAATGGGGGCAGCAGAGACTTTC. This gives the protein CASSSIIMGAAETF.

Comment on this clonotype: A read error is possible here, since a much larger clone lies one base away. The chain couples TRBV29-1 to TRBJ2-1; 11 bases are a match to TRBD2. This CDR3 spans 17 amino acids. Germline trimming cut 4 bases from V and 7 bases from J; bases unmatched to any gene: 15. From germline, CDR1 is SQVTM and CDR2 ANQGSEA. CDR3 residues: CSVALAGGSSVSNEQFF. CDR3 sequence (DNA): TGCAGCGTTGCTCTAGCGGGGGGCTCTAGCGTTAGTAATGAGCAGTTCTTC.

This clonotype was detected ten times or more. The chain uses TRBV2 and TRBJ2-7; 9 positions agree with TRBD1. CDR1 and CDR2 from the germline V gene are SNHLY and FYNNEI. Trimming cost V 5 bases and J 2 bases; bases outside gene matches: 16. This CDR3 has 18 residues. The CDR3 region has the DNA TGTGCCAGCAGTTCTGACAGGGGGGGCTCGATACTGACCTACGAGCAGTACTTC. Translation: CASSSDRGGSILTYEQYF.

The chain uses TRBV19 and TRBJ2-1; TRBD2 agrees at 12 bases. Looked up from germline, CDR1 is LNHDA and CDR2 is SQIVND (reference sequence). The CDR3 spans 15 residues. V lost 7 bases and J lost 10; bases outside the gene matches: 11. The CDR3 is CASNMTSGGRSEQFF. The DNA for the CDR3 is TGTGCCAGTAATATGACTAGCGGGGGACGATCGGAGCAGTTCTTC.

This clonotype has only one observation. A much larger clone differs by one base, so this may be a read error. The chain employs TRBV28 and TRBJ1-1; weak D call: TRBD1 (5 bases). Trimming took 10 bases from V and 6 from J, leaving 12 bases between them. The CDR3 is 11 amino acids. Germline CDR1 reads MDHEN; CDR2 reads SYDVKM. CDR3 in DNA: TGTGCCAACAAAACAGGCTCTGAAGCTTTCTTT. Residues: CANKTGSEAFF. Supplemented by reference TRBV28 and TRBJ1-1, the full variable domain reads DVKVTQSSRYLVKRTGEKVFLECVQDMDHENMFWYRQDPGLGLRLIYFSYDVKMKEKGDIPEGYSVSREKKERFSLILESASTNQTSMYLCANKTGSEAFFGQGTRLTVV.

This clonotype was seen at least ten times. This sequence joins TRBV5-6 and TRBJ2-7, with 7 nucleotides matching TRBD1. Germline loops: CDR1 SGHDT, CDR2 YYEEEE. The CDR3 extends over 14 amino acids. V lost 6 bases and J lost 0; bases outside the gene matches: 6. The CDR3 region is CASTSRDSSYEQYF. In DNA form, the CDR3 reads TGTGCCAGCACTTCCCGGGACAGCTCCTACGAGCAGTACTTC.

On this clonotype: Relative to the germline gene, one junction end is altered; a read error may explain this. The V call is TRBV9, the J call TRBJ2-7; D not certain. Per germline, CDR1 SGDLS and CDR2 YYNGEE. The CDR3 extends over 16 amino acids. The CDR3 sequence: CASGVEAGQATYEQYF. The CDR3, as DNA: TGTGCCAGCGGCGTAGAGGCCGGGCAGGCCACCTACGAGCAGTACTTC.